A single sample gave rise to the 21 T cell receptor beta chains below, sequenced in a study of shared clonotypes between healthy human individuals. Assay: immunoSEQ multiplex PCR; the TCRdb copy retains only in-frame clones and omits some. This repertoire shows about 1.5 million clones, approximately 98% found once; its top ten account for approximately 0.44%. Sequenced: naive CD4+ T cells sorted from blood. This sample's subset: CD45RA+ positively selected. These receptors were taken from a man in his thirties or forties in good health.

The chain recombines TRBV18 with TRBJ1-4; no definite D call. CDR1 and CDR2 (germline): KGHSH, LQKENI. The CDR3 totals 15 residues. Between the trimmed V and J ends, which lost 3 bases and 0 bases, there was a span of 8 bases. CDR3 sequence: CASSPEVATNEKLFF. In DNA, the CDR3 is TGTGCCAGCTCACCGGAAGTTGCAACTAATGAAAAACTGTTTTTT.

The chain carries TRBV4-1 and TRBJ2-7, with D unclear. This CDR3 has 12 residues. V was clipped by 0 bases and J by 2 bases, with 2 bases between them. CDR1 is MGHRA, CDR2 YSYEKL, per germline. CDR3 in DNA: TGCGCCAGCAGCCAAGATACCTACGAGCAGTACTTC. This encodes CASSQDTYEQYF.

The chain joins TRBV2 to TRBJ2-7; TRBD2 might be the D (5 bases). Between the trimmed V and J ends, which lost 7 bases and 7 bases, there was a span of 14 bases. CDR3 length equals 12 residues. CDR1 and CDR2 (germline): SNHLY, FYNNEI. This chain's CDR3 is CASTGDSPEQYF. The CDR3 DNA sequence: TGTGCCAGCACCGGGGATAGTCCGGAGCAGTACTTC. Filled out from reference TRBV2 and TRBJ2-7, the complete variable domain reads EPEVTQTPSHQVTQMGQEVILRCVPISNHLYFYWYRQILGQKVEFLVSFYNNEISEKSEIFDDQFSVERPDGSNFTLKIRSTKLEDSAMYFCASTGDSPEQYFGPGTRLTVT.

The V call is TRBV4-1, the J call TRBJ2-2; no definite D call. Trimming left V 0 bases short and J 7 bases short, with 6 bases between. Germline lookup yields CDR1 MGHRA and CDR2 YSYEKL. The CDR3 is 13 residues long. As DNA, the CDR3 is TGCGCCAGCAGCCAAGATAGGTTCGGGGAGCTGTTTTTT. Its protein product is CASSQDRFGELFF.

The rearrangement links TRBV7-3 to TRBJ2-2, with 10 bases matching TRBD1. With V trimmed by 5 bases and J by 1 base, 4 bases remained unmatched. Germline CDR1 SGHTA, CDR2 FQGTGA. CDR3 size: 16 residues. The CDR3 loop reads CASSPTGGGNTGELFF. The CDR3 DNA reads TGTGCCAGCAGCCCGACAGGGGGCGGGAACACCGGGGAGCTGTTTTTT.

The chain uses TRBV10-1 and TRBJ2-3; 9 nucleotides agree with TRBD2. V shed 3 bases and J 0 bases; nucleotides not matched to a gene: 7. The CDR3 totals 17 residues. Germline V gene data show CDR1 as WNHNN and CDR2 as SYGVQD (reference sequence). CDR3 nucleotides: TGCGCCAGCAGTGAAAAAGAACTAGCGGGTAGCACAGATACGCAGTATTTT. Its translation: CASSEKELAGSTDTQYF.

This clone was counted a single time. The chain is built from TRBV15 and TRBJ1-3; D not certain. Trimming left V 1 base short and J 2 bases short, with 9 bases between. The CDR3 length is 15 residues. The germline V gene encodes CDR1 LNHNV and CDR2 YYDKDF (reference sequence). Here the CDR3 reads CATSRGGEPGNTIYF. The CDR3 DNA reads as TGTGCCACCAGCAGAGGAGGCGAACCTGGAAACACCATATATTTT.

The chain joins TRBV9 to TRBJ2-3; TRBD2 agrees at 11 bases. The germline V gene has CDR1 SGDLS and CDR2 YYNGEE. The length of the CDR3 is 18 residues. V shed 2 bases, J shed 2 bases, and the junction held 10 bases outside the gene matches. CDR3 sequence: CASSVGPRLAGITDTQYF. The CDR3 DNA sequence: TGTGCCAGCAGCGTGGGGCCAAGACTAGCGGGGATCACAGATACGCAGTATTTT.

The V call is TRBV28, the J call TRBJ1-5; D is ambiguous. The CDR3 is 11 residues long. V was pared by 3 bases and J by 11 bases, with 8 bases between. From germline, CDR1 is MDHEN and CDR2 SYDVKM. The CDR3 region has the DNA TGTGCCAGCAGTTTGCGCTGGGCCCAGCATTTT. Its protein is CASSLRWAQHF. Looking up the rest from reference TRBV28 and TRBJ1-5 gives the full variable domain: DVKVTQSSRYLVKRTGEKVFLECVQDMDHENMFWYRQDPGLGLRLIYFSYDVKMKEKGDIPEGYSVSREKKERFSLILESASTNQTSMYLCASSLRWAQHFGDGTRLSIL.

For this clone: This same CDR3 is encoded by further DNA sequences in the sample. The chain carries TRBV20-1 and TRBJ2-1; D may be TRBD1 or TRBD2 (6 bases each). This CDR3 is built from 11 residues. Per the germline V gene, CDR1 is DFQATT and CDR2 is SNEGSKA (reference sequence). V lost 5 bases to trimming and J lost 7 bases, with 9 bases between them. CDR3 sequence (DNA): TGCAGTGCTCGGGGGACAAATGAGCAGTTCTTC. Translated, it gives CSARGTNEQFF.

The chain links TRBV2 to TRBJ2-5, with TRBD1 identical over 9 bases. Germline trimming cut 5 bases from V and 2 bases from J; bases unmatched to any gene: 3. Germline V CDR1 and CDR2: SNHLY, FYNNEI. The CDR3 sequence is 14 residues long. The CDR3 region is CASSLGTGQETQYF. The CDR3 bases are TGTGCCAGCAGTCTAGGGACAGGGCAAGAGACCCAGTACTTC. The full variable domain, its missing parts supplied by reference TRBV2 and TRBJ2-5, is EPEVTQTPSHQVTQMGQEVILRCVPISNHLYFYWYRQILGQKVEFLVSFYNNEISEKSEIFDDQFSVERPDGSNFTLKIRSTKLEDSAMYFCASSLGTGQETQYFGPGTRLLVL.

The chain recombines TRBV6-6 with TRBJ1-2; TRBD1 might be the D (6 bases). The V end was cut by 7 bases, the J end by 6 bases, with 18 bases between. Germline loops: CDR1 MNHNY, CDR2 SVGAGI (reference sequence). The CDR3 loop spans 14 amino acids. The CDR3 sequence: CASTGGRGDNGYTF. DNA of the CDR3: TGTGCCAGCACCGGGGGGCGCGGAGATAATGGCTACACCTTC.

This chain joins TRBV27 and TRBJ2-1; D gene uncertain. V dropped 5 bases and J dropped 0 bases, with 11 bases sitting between them. Germline CDR1 and CDR2: MNHEY and SMNVEV (reference sequence). The length of the CDR3 is 15 residues. This CDR3 reads CASSIYPISYNEQFF. The CDR3 region has the DNA TGTGCCAGCAGTATCTACCCGATCTCCTACAATGAGCAGTTCTTC.

Concerning this clone itself: Compared with germline, one end of the junction differs, possibly owing to a read error. V and J are TRBV7-7 and TRBJ2-5, with a weak D call TRBD2 (6 bases). This CDR3 is 14 amino acids long. Germline V gives CDR1 SSHAT, CDR2 FNYEAQ (reference sequence). CDR3 bases: TGTGCTAGCAGCCCCAAATTCGGAGGGGAGACCCAGTACTTC. As protein: CASSPKFGGETQYF. The variable domain in full, completed from reference TRBV7-7 and TRBJ2-5, reads GAGVSQSPRYKVTKRGQDVTLRCDPISSHATLYWYQQALGQGPEFLTYFNYEAQPDKSGLPSDRFSAERPEGSISTLTIQRTEQRDSAMYRCASSPKFGGETQYFGPGTRLLVL.

The chain combines TRBV29-1 with TRBJ1-2; 10 nucleotides match TRBD1. The trim removed 6 bases at V and 2 bases at J, leaving 9 bases unmatched. Looked up from germline, CDR1 is SQVTM and CDR2 is ANQGSEA. CDR3 size: 15 residues. The CDR3, as DNA: TGCAGCGTCAACCGGGACAGGGGAGTAAACTATGGCTACACCTTC. Amino acids: CSVNRDRGVNYGYTF.

The chain is built from TRBV5-4 and TRBJ1-1; D possibly corresponds to TRBD1 (5 bases). Germline V lookup: CDR1 SGHNT, CDR2 YYREEE (reference sequence). The CDR3 covers 15 residues. V shed 0 bases and J shed 4 bases, with 13 bases lying between them. The DNA of the CDR3 is TGTGCCAGCAGCTTGGGATCGAGGGGTCCCACTGAAGCTTTCTTT. This sequence encodes CASSLGSRGPTEAFF.

V and J are TRBV6-6 and TRBJ2-1; TRBD1 or TRBD2 may be the D gene (5 bases each). The V and J ends lost 4 bases and 2 bases respectively, with 15 bases between them. There are 16 residues in the CDR3. The germline V gene encodes CDR1 MNHNY and CDR2 SVGAGI (reference sequence). Written as DNA, the CDR3 is TGTGCCAGCAGTTCACCAGGGAGCGGCACCTACAATGAGCAGTTCTTC. Translation: CASSSPGSGTYNEQFF.

The chain recombines TRBV28 with TRBJ1-4, with 8 bases lining up with TRBD1. The V and J ends lost 9 bases and 3 bases, in that order; junction bases with no gene match: 12. Per the germline V gene, CDR1 is MDHEN and CDR2 is SYDVKM. The CDR3 extends over 16 amino acids. Here the CDR3 reads CARQPTGVVANEKLFF. CDR3 sequence (DNA): TGTGCCAGACAACCGACAGGGGTAGTGGCTAATGAAAAACTGTTTTTT.

Concerning this clone: The same CDR3 arises from other DNA sequences in this sample as well. The chain links TRBV5-4 to TRBJ2-3, with D maybe TRBD1 (6 bases). V lost 2 bases to trimming and J lost 0 bases, with 10 bases between them. The germline V gene encodes CDR1 SGHNT and CDR2 YYREEE (reference sequence). This CDR3 region has 15 residues. Written as DNA, the CDR3 is TGTGCCAGCAGCTTTGGGGGCCCTAGCACAGATACGCAGTATTTT. Its translation is CASSFGGPSTDTQYF.

This clone was picked up one time. The gene calls are TRBV19 and TRBJ2-1; weak D call: TRBD2 (5 bases). V lost 7 bases, J lost 4 bases, and 11 bases lay in between. CDR1 and CDR2 from the germline V gene are LNHDA and SQIVND (reference sequence). The CDR3 is 13 residues long. CDR3 coding DNA: TGTGCCAGTAATCCACGGGGTTACAATGAGCAGTTCTTC. Translation gives CASNPRGYNEQFF.

V gene TRBV5-4 combines with J gene TRBJ2-7, with TRBD2 matching 13 bases. Germline trimming cut 4 bases from V and 6 bases from J; bases unmatched to any gene: 4. The CDR3 consists of 14 residues. CDR1 is SGHNT and CDR2 is YYREEE in the germline V gene (reference sequence). The CDR3 DNA reads as TGTGCCAGCAGCGGGCGACTAGCGGGGGGCGAGCAGTACTTC. It is translated as CASSGRLAGGEQYF.